This is a list of T cell receptor beta chains from one sample in a study of identical twins. TCRdb fed the 5' RACE reads into MiXCR, producing one record per CDR3 protein. The data show a few hundred thousand distinct CDR3 sequences, about 10% seen once. Sequencing was done on a sample of memory T cells sorted from blood. These receptors all come from a man between 45 and 60 years old in good health. Each CDR3 is given with its conserved first and last residue. A D gene is named only where the DNA matches it firmly. Rows give clone size only sometimes, using once, few, many, or a class for an expanded clone.

j_gene | abundance | v_gene | d_gene | len | CDR3nt | CDR3aa
TRBJ2-5 | many | TRBV5-1 | TRBD2 | 15 | TGCGCCAGCAGCTGGGAGGGCTCGCCCGCGGAGACCCAGTACTTC | CASSWEGSPAETQYF
TRBJ1-3 | many | TRBV20-1 | NA | 16 | TGCAGTGCTAGAGATGTGGGAAGCTTCGCAGGAAACACCATATATTTT | CSARDVGSFAGNTIYF
TRBJ2-2 | many | TRBV10-3 | NA | 16 | TGTGCCATCAGTGAGTCCCGGACAGTTTACACCGGGGAGCTGTTTTTT | CAISESRTVYTGELFF
TRBJ1-4 | many | TRBV5-1 | TRBD1 | 14 | TGCGCCAGCAGTTCGGACAGGGGAAATGAAAAACTGTTTTTT | CASSSDRGNEKLFF
TRBJ2-3 | many | TRBV12-3/TRBV12-4 | TRBD2 | 16 | TGTGCCAGCGGTAGCGGGAGGGCCCCGTCGGCAGATACGCAGTATTTT | CASGSGRAPSADTQYF
TRBJ2-5 | few | TRBV5-1 | NA | 14 | TGCGCCAGCAGCTTGCAGGGCCACCAAGAGACCCAGTACTTC | CASSLQGHQETQYF
TRBJ2-7 | NA | TRBV4-1 | NA | 13 | TGCGCCAGCAGCCAATATCAGGCGTACGAGCAGTACTTC | CASSQYQAYEQYF
TRBJ2-2 | many | TRBV5-5 | NA | 16 | TGTGCCAGCAGCTTGGAGGCGACATCGAACACCGGGGAGCTGTTTTTT | CASSLEATSNTGELFF
TRBJ2-2 | many | TRBV4-3 | NA | 15 | TGCGCCAGCAGCCAGGCGGGGGCTGGTACCGGGGAGCTGTTTTTT | CASSQAGAGTGELFF
TRBJ2-2 | many | TRBV6-1 | TRBD1 | 16 | TGTGCCAGCACCCTTCTGTGGACAGGGAACACCGGGGAGCTGTTTTTT | CASTLLWTGNTGELFF
TRBJ2-2 | NA | TRBV3-1 | TRBD1 | 19 | TGTGCCAGCAGCCAAGTTTATAATAGGGACAGGACGAACACCGGGGAGCTGTTTTTT | CASSQVYNRDRTNTGELFF
TRBJ2-5 | NA | TRBV20-1 | NA | 16 | TGCAGTGCTAGAGATGGGGGGAAGGCGTACCAAGAGACCCAGTACTTC | CSARDGGKAYQETQYF
TRBJ2-2 | NA | TRBV2 | TRBD1 | 14 | TGTGCCAGCGGGACAGGGATAGCGTTCGGGGAGCTGTTTTTT | CASGTGIAFGELFF
TRBJ2-1 | NA | TRBV28 | TRBD2 | 21 | TGTGCCAGCAGTTCGGGTGGGGGACTAGCGGGAGGGATCATCTCCTACAATGAGCAGTTCTTC | CASSSGGGLAGGIISYNEQFF
TRBJ1-1 | many | TRBV4-1 | TRBD1 | 16 | TGCGCCAGCAGCCAAGGTATTGGACAGGGGAGAGCTGAAGCTTTCTTT | CASSQGIGQGRAEAFF
TRBJ1-3 | few | TRBV30 | NA | 14 | TGTGCCTGGAGTGCCGGGTCACGGGGAAACACCATATATTTT | CAWSAGSRGNTIYF
TRBJ2-7 | NA | TRBV7-2 | TRBD1 | 15 | TGTGCCAGCAGCCCTAAGGCCGGACAGGGGAGCGAGCAGTACTTC | CASSPKAGQGSEQYF
TRBJ2-3 | many | TRBV12-3/TRBV12-4 | NA | 14 | TGTGCCAGCACTTTGGGGAGCCACACAGATACGCAGTATTTT | CASTLGSHTDTQYF
TRBJ2-1 | many | TRBV15 | NA | 15 | TGTGCCACCAGCAGAGAAGCGGCCTCCTACAATGAGCAGTTCTTC | CATSREAASYNEQFF
TRBJ2-7 | many | TRBV20-1 | TRBD2 | 14 | TGCAGTGCTAGCGTATCCGGGACTAGAAGCGAGCAGTACTTC | CSASVSGTRSEQYF
TRBJ2-3 | many | TRBV7-2 | NA | 16 | TGTGCCAGCAGCTTAGTCCGCGGAGGACTCACAGATACGCAGTATTTT | CASSLVRGGLTDTQYF
TRBJ2-2 | NA | TRBV7-2 | TRBD2 | 16 | TGTGCCAGCAGAGAAAGAGCGGGGGGGCGGCTCGGGGAGCTGTTTTTT | CASRERAGGRLGELFF
TRBJ1-5 | NA | TRBV7-8 | NA | 14 | TGTGCCAGCAGCCCCGAGGTGACTTATCAGCCCCAGCATTTT | CASSPEVTYQPQHF
TRBJ2-6 | few | TRBV11-2 | NA | 18 | TGTGCCAGCAGCTTAGGCGGGACAACACTCTCTGGGGCCAACGTCCTGACTTTC | CASSLGGTTLSGANVLTF
TRBJ1-5 | few | TRBV6-2/TRBV6-3 | TRBD1 | 15 | TGTGCCAGCAGATCTGGACAGGGAATTTTTCAGCCCCAGCATTTT | CASRSGQGIFQPQHF
TRBJ1-4 | many | TRBV12-3/TRBV12-4 | NA | 14 | TGTGCCAGCAGTTTATGGGGTAATGGTGAAAAACTGTTTTTT | CASSLWGNGEKLFF
TRBJ2-3 | few | TRBV20-1 | NA | 18 | TGCAGTGCTAGAGGCGGGACGAGAAGAGCGAGAGGCACAGATACGCAGTATTTT | CSARGGTRRARGTDTQYF
TRBJ1-1 | many | TRBV28 | NA | 14 | TGTGCCAGCAGTCCCCTTGGGGGGAGCCCTGAAGCTTTCTTT | CASSPLGGSPEAFF
TRBJ2-7 | NA | TRBV6-5 | NA | 13 | TGTGCCAGCAGTTACGACAGTACCTACGAGCAGTACTTC | CASSYDSTYEQYF